This entry features one T cell receptor (beta chain) sequence. The CDR3 contains 12 residues. The germline V and J ends were trimmed by 8 bases and 3 bases, with 11 bases remaining between them. Germline assignment: CDR1 MNHNS and CDR2 SASEGT. This record comes from a study of shared clonotypes between healthy human individuals. TCRdb's table, derived via immunoSEQ multiplex PCR, lists solely in-frame clones and lacks some. Of under 1 million clones listed, 85% to 95% were seen once; the top ten hold less than 25%. Terminally differentiated effector memory CD45RA+ cells were excluded by CCR7 positive selection of CD45RO-negative cells.

The clonotype originates from a man aged 25 to 45 in good health. This sequence joins TRBV6-1 and TRBJ2-7, with D possibly being TRBD1 (5 bases). The sequencing sample was made of naive CD8+ T cells sorted from blood. The chain's CDR3 is CASRGQGYEQYF. The CDR3 DNA sequence: TGTGCCAGCCGAGGCCAGGGCTACGAGCAGTACTTC.